This entry lists 12 T cell receptor beta chains sequenced from one sample in a study of blood T cell repertoires in COVID-19. The protocol was immunoSEQ multiplex PCR, while the TCRdb copy is restricted to in-frame clones and leaves out a portion. The repertoire includes around 100,000 clones, more than 70% of them detected once, and roughly 13% sits in the top ten. Source material: peripheral blood. The receptors here all came from a human donor in a cohort sampled during active COVID-19.

This rearrangement joins TRBV12-3 or TRBV12-4 to TRBJ1-6, with D maybe TRBD1 (6 bases). CDR3 length: 13 amino acids. V shed 8 bases and J shed 6 bases, with 11 bases lying between them. The DNA for the CDR3 is TGTGCCAGCCAAACAGGGAGTAATTCACCCCTCCACTTT. Its protein product is CASQTGSNSPLHF.

The V call is TRBV18, the J call TRBJ1-1, with D possibly being TRBD1 (5 bases). The germline V gene encodes CDR1 KGHSH and CDR2 LQKENI. This CDR3 comprises 15 residues. Trimming took 3 bases from V and 2 from J, leaving 13 bases between them. CDR3 sequence reads: CASSPGRGSNTEAFF. In DNA form, the CDR3 reads TGTGCCAGCTCACCTGGGCGGGGCTCTAACACTGAAGCTTTCTTT.

The chain has TRBV10-1 and TRBJ2-2; perhaps TRBD2 as D (5 bases). This CDR3 is built from 12 residues. Germline-derived CDR1 and CDR2 are WNHNN and SYGVQD (reference sequence). The ends were cut back, 8 bases at V and 1 base at J, with 5 bases in the middle. In DNA, the CDR3 is TGCGCCAGCGAGGGGAACACCGGGGAGCTGTTTTTT. Translation: CASEGNTGELFF.

The V and J genes are TRBV5-6 and TRBJ2-3, with D unclear. Trimming took off 4 bases at V and 5 bases at J, with 8 bases between the two ends. From germline, CDR1 is SGHDT and CDR2 YYEEEE. This CDR3 region has 12 residues. This CDR3 reads CASSPPLDTQYF. The CDR3 DNA reads as TGTGCCAGCAGCCCCCCCCTAGATACGCAGTATTTT.

The V and J genes are TRBV19 and TRBJ1-2; D is ambiguous. V gave up 7 bases and J gave up 4 bases, with 16 bases separating them. From germline, CDR1 is LNHDA and CDR2 SQIVND (reference sequence). This CDR3 spans 14 amino acids. CDR3 sequence (DNA): TGTGCCAGTAAGAGGAGGAACGAAGTCTATGGCTACACCTTC. It specifies CASKRRNEVYGYTF. Using reference TRBV19 and TRBJ1-2 for the parts outside the CDR3, the full variable domain is DGGITQSPKYLFRKEGQNVTLSCEQNLNHDAMYWYRQDPGQGLRLIYYSQIVNDFQKGDIAEGYSVSREKKESFPLTVTSAQKNPTAFYLCASKRRNEVYGYTFGSGTRLTVV.

V gene TRBV4-1 combines with J gene TRBJ2-7; 12 bases line up with TRBD2. Germline V gene sequence: CDR1 MGHRA, CDR2 YSYEKL. CDR3 length: 17 amino acids. The J segment lost 0 bases and the V segment lost 0 bases, leaving 3 bases of the junction unmatched. In DNA form, the CDR3 reads TGCGCCAGCAGCCAAGAGCTAGCGGGGGGGCTCTCCTACGAGCAGTACTTC. It encodes CASSQELAGGLSYEQYF.

The table lists this clone with a few counts. The chain employs TRBV28 and TRBJ1-3, with unresolved D. Germline CDR1 reads MDHEN; CDR2 reads SYDVKM. The ends were cut back, 4 bases at V and 2 bases at J, with 9 bases in the middle. This CDR3 has 14 residues. CDR3 protein: CASSYYNAGNTIYF. The DNA of the CDR3 is TGTGCCAGCAGTTATTATAATGCTGGAAACACCATATATTTT.

This rearrangement joins TRBV7-9 to TRBJ1-4; a weak D match, TRBD1 (6 bases). With 1 base removed from V and 8 bases from J, the gap between germline ends came to 14 bases. CDR3 length equals 15 residues. The germline CDR1 and CDR2 sequences are SEHNR and FQNEAQ (reference sequence). The CDR3 bases are TGTGCCAGCAGCTTAGGGATGCAGGGGAGCGAAAAACTGTTTTTT. This sequence encodes CASSLGMQGSEKLFF.

The rearrangement links TRBV7-6 to TRBJ2-1, with 10 bases that match TRBD2. The CDR3 covers 18 residues. J lost 0 bases, V lost 0 bases, and 5 bases had no gene match. Germline values: CDR1 SGHVS, CDR2 FNYEAQ. CDR3 protein: CASSLAPPSGSSYNEQFF. DNA of the CDR3: TGTGCCAGCAGCTTAGCGCCCCCTAGCGGGAGCTCCTACAATGAGCAGTTCTTC. Full variable domain (outside the CDR3, taken from reference TRBV7-6 and TRBJ2-1): GAGVSQSPRYKVTKRGQDVALRCDPISGHVSLYWYRQALGQGPEFLTYFNYEAQQDKSGLPNDRFSAERPEGSISTLTIQRTEQRDSAMYRCASSLAPPSGSSYNEQFFGPGTRLTVL.

The CDR3 bases are TGCGCCAGCAGCCAAGACGGCGGTTCGAATGAAAAACTGTTTTTT. Translated: CASSQDGGSNEKLFF. V and J are TRBV4-3 and TRBJ1-4; D gene unclear. Trimming removed 0 bases at V and 5 bases at J, with 10 bases between. Germline V gene sequence: CDR1 LGHNA, CDR2 YSLEER. This CDR3 contains 15 residues.

The V gene is TRBV6-2 or TRBV6-3, the J gene TRBJ1-4; 12 nucleotides agree with TRBD1. Per the germline V gene, CDR1 is MNHEY and CDR2 is SVGEGT. CDR3 size: 16 residues. The trim removed 6 bases at V and 8 bases at J, leaving 10 bases unmatched. CDR3 amino acids: CASSPRDRGRREKLFF. The CDR3, as DNA: TGTGCCAGCAGCCCTCGGGACAGGGGGCGCCGGGAAAAACTGTTTTTT.

The chain is built from TRBV6-6 and TRBJ1-1; D gene unclear. This CDR3 has 13 amino acids. Germline CDR1 MNHNY, CDR2 SVGAGI (reference sequence). Trimming stripped 11 bases from V and 6 bases from J, with 19 bases between. Here the CDR3 DNA reads TGTGCCCAAGCACCCTCCGGGAGCGCTGAAGCTTTCTTT. This codes for CAQAPSGSAEAFF.